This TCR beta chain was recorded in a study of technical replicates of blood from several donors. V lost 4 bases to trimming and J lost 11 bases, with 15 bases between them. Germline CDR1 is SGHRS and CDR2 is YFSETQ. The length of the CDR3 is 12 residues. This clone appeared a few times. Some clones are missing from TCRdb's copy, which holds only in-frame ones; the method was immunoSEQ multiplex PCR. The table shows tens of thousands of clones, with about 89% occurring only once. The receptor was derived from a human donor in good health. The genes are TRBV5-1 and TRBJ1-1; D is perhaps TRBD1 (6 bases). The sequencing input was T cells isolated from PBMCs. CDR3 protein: CASSQDRLGAFF. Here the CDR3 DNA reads TGCGCCAGCAGCCAAGACAGGCTCGGGGCTTTCTTT.